This T cell receptor (beta chain) was found in a study of T-cell reconstitution after alpha-beta-depleted transplantation in children. Whole-study results and caveats: T-cell numbers and diversity one year post-transplant derived largely from freshly generated T cells. Two months or so post-transplant, alpha-beta T cells reportedly derived from several hundred expanded graft clones.

In this sample, this clonotype turned up a few times. Its cognate antigen is unknown. Germline V gene lookup returns CDR1 SGHTA and CDR2 FQGNSA. The V segment lost 2 bases and the J segment 3 bases; nucleotides outside the gene matches: 9. The CDR3 totals 16 residues. As it was prepared, the TCRbeta library received unique molecular identifiers. One entry per CDR3 protein results from TCRdb running MiXCR on the PCR reads. This sample carries roughly 120,000 distinct CDR3 sequences, 20% to 25% of them seen once, and the ten largest clones take 10%. This rearrangement joins TRBV7-2 to TRBJ2-7, with TRBD2 matching 8 bases. Specimen: PBMCs, mostly from graft donor cells, collected 180 days after TCRalphabeta/CD19-depleted stem cell transplant. The sequence was obtained from a male patient aged 2-15 years who had a stem cell transplant for chronic granulomatous disease, so the T cells may come from the graft donor. This chain's CDR3 is CASSLWPTGGGYEQYF. The CDR3 DNA reads TGTGCCAGCAGCTTATGGCCTACCGGGGGGGGCTACGAGCAGTACTTC.